This T cell receptor (beta chain) is from a study of blood T cells in healthy people across ages (dated by TCRdb to between 2014 and 2017). Study-level background: In model experiments, template switching captured about one uniquely barcoded TCR beta cDNA molecule for every two T cells. Using the same blood draw, the study looked at two additional independent replicas of 1 million unique cDNA reads for two donors, one aged 18 to 30 and the other aged 80 or older. Donors of different ages were randomly distributed across sequencing lanes to avoid experimental bias. The donors were split into four age groups: young (average about 15 years), middle-aged (about 40), aged (62) and long-lived (approximately 80). To track age-related changes in TCR beta repertoire diversity, the study relied on deep sequencing normalized with unique cDNA molecular identifiers. Overall study results and their limits: Bulk unsorted PBMC profiling prevented conclusive comparison of naive and antigen-experienced compartments. Compared with the aged group, more naive CD4+ T cells, fewer expanded clones and increased TCR diversity were shown by the long-lived group, suggesting age selection. Observed TCR beta diversity correlated strongly with the percentage of naive T cells measured by flow cytometry. Because donor CMV infection status was unknown, age-related changes in expanded clonotypes were potentially confounded. As age increased, observed TCR beta diversity per million T cells dropped in a roughly linear way, and a significant reduction was already evident by age around 41. Estimates of total diversity based on one million sequenced T cells were considered lower bounds and underestimates.

V is trimmed back by 3 bases and J by 2 bases, and the junction contains 6 bases that no gene match accounts for. Counted from cysteine to phenylalanine, this CDR3 has 15 amino acids. Here the CDR3 DNA is all that survives: 45 bases in frame from base 1. From a lookup of the germline V gene (reference sequence), CDR1 and CDR2 are MNHEY and SMNVEV. In the case of this clonotype: This receptor's antigen is unknown. No base quality information exists; no much larger clone differs at one position.

The library came from 5' RACE. Sequencing took place on an Illumina HiSeq 2500. A second PCR of about 6 to 11 cycles was run with a J-beta primer mix and a sample-barcoded 5' primer. A unique molecular identifier was introduced onto each TCR beta cDNA molecule by a template-switch 5' adaptor carrying 12 random nucleotides. At least 2.5 million CDR3-containing paired-end reads were obtained from each sample. First-strand cDNA was synthesized from all RNA with the Mint cDNA synthesis kit, primed by a TRBC-specific oligonucleotide. After uracil-DNA glycosylase treatment, a first 18-cycle PCR used universal primers M1SS and BC2_uni_R on all cDNA. As for how the authors treated the data: For normalization, 1 million high-quality reads, each with a distinct molecular identifier, were randomly selected from each sample. Instead of being binned into consensus sequences, reads that shared molecular identifiers were thrown out. MiTCR, with a Q25 quality threshold and the strictest error-elimination algorithm, was used for CDR3 identification, clonotype clustering and error correction. A nonparametric unseen species model with Euler transformation was used to estimate a lower bound on total TCR beta diversity. Using fastp trimming at Q25 and MiXCR clonotype assembly, TCRdb reanalyzed the public sequencing data and kept in-frame beta chains. Rows with a matching CDR3 protein are joined into one entry that keeps the most common DNA and genes. TCRdb's processing, not the authors' own work, is the source of the V and J calls. Across this sample there are about 900,000 distinct CDR3 sequences, with 40% to 60% seen only once. Roughly an eighth of the sample goes to the ten largest clones.

The donors were roughly 39 Caucasian individuals from Russia, aged roughly 6 to 100 years, who were systemically healthy. Roughly 10 milliliters of peripheral blood were collected from each donor into EDTA-treated Vacutainer tubes. PBMCs were isolated by Ficoll-Paque density-gradient centrifugation, with at least 6 million obtained per sample. Trizol reagent was used to extract total RNA from PBMCs, with at least 5 micrograms per sample. For every donor, flow cytometry on a PBMC aliquot measured the percentage of naive CD45RAhigh/CD27high T cells. The chain uses TRBV27 and TRBJ2-7; a stretch of 8 junction bases matches TRBD2. This receptor was obtained from a man aged 30 to 39 in good health. Sequencing was performed on blood. The sequenced DNA is TGTGCCAGCAGTTTCGAGGGGACTAGGACCTACGAGCAGTACTTC. This translates into CASSFEGTRTYEQYF.